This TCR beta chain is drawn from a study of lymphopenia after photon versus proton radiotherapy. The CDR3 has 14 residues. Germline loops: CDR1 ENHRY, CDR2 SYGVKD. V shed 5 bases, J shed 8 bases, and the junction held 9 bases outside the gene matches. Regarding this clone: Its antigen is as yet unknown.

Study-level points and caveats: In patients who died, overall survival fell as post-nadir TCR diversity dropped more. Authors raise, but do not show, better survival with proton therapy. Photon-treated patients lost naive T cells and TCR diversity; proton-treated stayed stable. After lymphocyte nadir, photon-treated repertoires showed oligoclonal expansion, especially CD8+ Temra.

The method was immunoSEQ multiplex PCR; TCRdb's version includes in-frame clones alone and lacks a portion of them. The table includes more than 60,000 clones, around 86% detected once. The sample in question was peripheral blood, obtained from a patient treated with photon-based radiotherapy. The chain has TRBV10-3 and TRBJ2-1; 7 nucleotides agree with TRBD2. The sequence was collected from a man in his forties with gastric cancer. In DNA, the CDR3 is TGTGCCATCAGTAAGGGACTAAATGAGCATGAGCAGTTCTTC. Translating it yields CAISKGLNEHEQFF.